This TCR beta chain came from a study of metastatic and nonmetastatic thyroid tumors. The overall study: For malignant and benign thyroid patients, tumor or nodule tissue and blood were the sources whose repertoires were compared.

General study results and limits: As reported, TCR beta diversity in blood and tumor was significantly higher in malignant thyroid tumors than in benign nodules.

The germline V and J ends were trimmed by 7 bases and 0 bases, with 11 bases remaining between them. This CDR3 has 14 amino acids. Looked up from germline, CDR1 is ENHRY and CDR2 is SYGVKD. This clone was picked up many times. The antigen remains unidentified. With MiXCR, TCRdb reprocessed the PCR reads. This table has about 93,000 clones, 9.5% to 15% appearing once. Every patient was untreated before thyroid surgery. The clonotype originates from a female donor with papillary thyroid cancer or a benign thyroid nodule (not recorded which). Some clones in this sample may be carry-over from other donors' samples. Sequenced input: blood. This chain joins TRBV10-3 and TRBJ2-3; D gene uncertain. CDR3 DNA: TGTGCCATCATGAGTTCTGAGAGCACAGATACGCAGTATTTT. Its protein product is CAIMSSESTDTQYF.